These 13 T cell receptor beta chains came from one sample sequenced in a study of human T cells and chemical hapten exposure. The time point here: patch test 2, 6 weeks after DPC sensitization. This sample's treatment: therapeutic diphenylcyclopropenone sensitization with weekly scalp DPC. MiXCR, applied by TCRdb to the RACE reads, yields one record per CDR3 protein. Of a few hundred thousand distinct CDR3 sequences listed, under 6.5% were seen once; the top ten hold roughly 5.4%. Sequenced here: whole blood, sampled in connection with sensitization to the hapten diphenylcyclopropenone (DPC). These receptor sequences come from a young woman with alopecia areata. Some clones in this sample may be carry-over from other donors' samples.

This clonotype was seen a handful of times. The rearrangement links TRBV4-3 to TRBJ2-5; 8 bases match TRBD2. J gave up 4 bases and V 0 bases, and 4 bases lay outside the gene matches. The CDR3 covers 15 residues. Germline CDR1 reads LGHNA; CDR2 reads YSLEER. This chain's CDR3 is CASSQDWRGVETQYF. The CDR3 DNA sequence: TGCGCCAGCAGCCAAGACTGGCGGGGGGTAGAGACCCAGTACTTC.

The chain combines TRBV6-1 with TRBJ2-5, with 8 nucleotides matching TRBD1. Germline trimming cut 7 bases from V and 2 bases from J; bases unmatched to any gene: 15. The germline gives CDR1 MNHNS, CDR2 SASEGT. This CDR3 comprises 17 residues. For the CDR3, the DNA is TGTGCCAGCAAAAGTATAGGATGGACAGGGCCACAAGAGACCCAGTACTTC. As protein: CASKSIGWTGPQETQYF.

This chain uses TRBV4-1 with TRBJ1-1; 8 bases align to TRBD1. This CDR3 spans 16 amino acids. The J segment lost 0 bases and the V segment lost 4 bases, leaving 7 bases of the junction unmatched. Germline-derived CDR1 and CDR2 are MGHRA and YSYEKL. The CDR3 region is CASSLRTGFLNTEAFF. Written as DNA, the CDR3 is TGCGCCAGCAGCCTTCGGACAGGGTTTTTGAACACTGAAGCTTTCTTT.

This clonotype was detected ten times or more. The chain has TRBV29-1 and TRBJ1-1, with D perhaps matching TRBD1 (5 bases). V lost 1 base and J lost 1, with 7 bases in between. Germline CDR1 is SQVTM and CDR2 is ANQGSEA. The CDR3 covers 13 residues. CDR3 nucleotide sequence: TGCAGCGTTGAAGTGGGGGGGAACACTGAAGCTTTCTTT. This sequence encodes CSVEVGGNTEAFF.

This clonotype was counted a few times. The J gene is TRBJ2-5, the V gene TRBV4-1; possible D gene TRBD1, 5 bases. This CDR3 has 15 residues. Deletions cut 4 bases from V and 5 bases from J, with 17 bases between. CDR1 MGHRA and CDR2 YSYEKL come from the germline V gene. CDR3 in DNA: TGCGCCAGCAGCCCGATAGGGGCAGCGTCGGAGACCCAGTACTTC. Protein product: CASSPIGAASETQYF.

This clonotype was found a few times. The CDR3 ends on some other residue instead of the conserved phenylalanine or tryptophan, so this is likely a read error. The chain has TRBV28 and TRBJ2-7; 8 bases align to TRBD2. The CDR3 runs 14 residues. Looked up from germline, CDR1 is MDHEN and CDR2 is SYDVKM. V shed 10 bases and J 2 bases; nucleotides not matched to a gene: 10. The chain's CDR3 is CATGERGGPYEQYS. The CDR3 DNA reads TGTGCCACAGGGGAACGGGGGGGACCCTACGAGCAGTACTCC.

In its sample, this clonotype was seen a few times. This chain connects TRBV7-3 to TRBJ2-3, with D possibly matching TRBD1 (6 bases). The germline V gene encodes CDR1 SGHTA and CDR2 FQGTGA. This CDR3 has 17 amino acids. The V end lost 5 bases, the J end lost 6 bases, and 24 bases lay between the germline ends. CDR3 residues: CASSPPVRAAQGDTQYF. In DNA, the CDR3 is TGTGCCAGCAGCCCTCCCGTGCGGGCGGCCCAGGGGGATACGCAGTATTTT. The entire variable domain, with the rest obtained from reference TRBV7-3 and TRBJ2-3, is as follows: GAGVSQTPSNKVTEKGKYVELRCDPISGHTALYWYRQSLGQGPEFLIYFQGTGAADDSGLPNDRFFAVRPEGSVSTLKIQRTERGDSAVYLCASSPPVRAAQGDTQYFGPGTRLTVL.

This chain uses TRBV5-1 with TRBJ2-3; 9 bases agree with TRBD1. The junction had 9 bases not matched to a gene; V was cut back by 3 bases and J by 4 bases. The CDR3 is made up of 16 amino acids. Germline V CDR1 and CDR2: SGHRS, YFSETQ. In DNA, the CDR3 is TGCGCCAGCAGCTCCCGGGACAGGGTATTTGCAGATACGCAGTATTTT. Translation gives CASSSRDRVFADTQYF.

This clonotype was recorded at least ten times. This chain joins TRBV7-9 and TRBJ2-1; 9 nucleotides line up with TRBD2. Looked up from germline, CDR1 is SEHNR and CDR2 is FQNEAQ (reference sequence). V shed 0 bases and J 2 bases; nucleotides not matched to a gene: 5. CDR3 length: 17 residues. CDR3 DNA sequence: TGTGCCAGCAGCTTAGCGGGTAGCGGGGGAACCTACAATGAGCAGTTCTTC. Translating it yields CASSLAGSGGTYNEQFF.

The chain joins TRBV12-3 or TRBV12-4 to TRBJ1-1, with D possibly TRBD1 on 5 matching bases. The CDR3 consists of 19 residues. V gave up 0 bases and J gave up 0 bases, with 20 bases separating them. The CDR3 DNA follows: TGTGCCAGCAGTTTAGCCGGTGGGGGTGGCTTTGATGTGAACACTGAAGCTTTCTTT. Encoded protein: CASSLAGGGGFDVNTEAFF.

This clonotype has ten or more counts. The V call is TRBV7-9, the J call TRBJ2-3, with a tentative D call TRBD2 (5 bases). V lost 5 bases and J 5 bases, leaving 8 bases between the germline ends. The CDR3 has 12 residues. The germline gives CDR1 SEHNR, CDR2 FQNEAQ (reference sequence). CDR3 residues: CASSRDRDTQYF. CDR3 coding DNA: TGTGCCAGCAGCCGGGATAGAGATACGCAGTATTTT.

The table lists this clonotype with a count of one. The chain combines TRBV11-2 with TRBJ2-3; 8 bases line up with TRBD2. This CDR3 spans 15 amino acids. Germline V lookup: CDR1 SGHAT, CDR2 FQNNGV. Losses at the gene ends were 5 bases for V and 1 base for J; bases not matched to a gene: 5. The chain's CDR3 is CASSPSTSGTDTQYF. CDR3 DNA sequence: TGTGCCAGCAGCCCCTCGACTAGCGGCACAGATACGCAGTATTTT. The full variable domain, completed using reference TRBV11-2 and TRBJ2-3, is EAGVAQSPRYKIIEKRQSVAFWCNPISGHATLYWYQQILGQGPKLLIQFQNNGVVDDSQLPKDRFSAERLKGVDSTLKIQPAKLEDSAVYLCASSPSTSGTDTQYFGPGTRLTVL.

Ten or more counts support this clonotype. An end of the junction differs from the germline gene, which may be a read error. CDR3 protein: CETRDPRNTEAFF. The DNA of the CDR3 is TGCGAAACGCGGGATCCCCGGAACACTGAAGCTTTCTTT. This chain uses TRBV10-3 with TRBJ1-1; the D is unclear. Germline V gene sequence: CDR1 ENHRY, CDR2 SYGVKD. The CDR3 has 13 residues.